The present entry profiles one TCR beta chain with its context. A second 7 to 11 cycle PCR used barcoded and J-beta primers. A tag from a template-switch adaptor with 12 random nucleotides marked each cDNA molecule. TCRdb called the 5' RACE reads again in MiXCR, with one record for every CDR3 protein. The sample contains about a million distinct CDR3 sequences, roughly 51% of which appear only once. These data belong to a study of blood T cells in healthy people across ages. For the study at large: Per every two T cells, about one barcoded beta molecule was captured by template switching.

With 4 bases removed from V and 1 base from J, the gap between germline ends came to 7 bases. The CDR3 contains 13 residues. CDR1 ENHRY and CDR2 SYGVKD come from the germline V gene. Material for sequencing was blood. The clonotype was recovered from a woman aged 55-69 years in good health. The chain links TRBV10-3 to TRBJ2-5, with no clear D. CDR3 loop: CAISVESQETQYF. In DNA, the CDR3 is TGTGCCATCAGTGTCGAGAGCCAAGAGACCCAGTACTTC.